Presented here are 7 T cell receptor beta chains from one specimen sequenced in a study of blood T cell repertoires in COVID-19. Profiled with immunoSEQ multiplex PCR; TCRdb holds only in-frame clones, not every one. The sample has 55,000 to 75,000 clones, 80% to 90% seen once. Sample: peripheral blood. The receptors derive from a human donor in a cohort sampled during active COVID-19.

The CDR3 DNA reads TGTGCCAGCAGTTACGATTACAGACCCCCGACTAGCGGGAGGGAGACCCAGTACTTC. Translation: CASSYDYRPPTSGRETQYF. The rearrangement uses TRBV6-2 or TRBV6-3 and TRBJ2-5; 13 nucleotides line up with TRBD2. Germline CDR1 reads MNHEY; CDR2 reads SVGEGT. The CDR3 runs to 19 residues. The ends lost 2 bases at V and 5 bases at J; junction bases unmatched: 14.

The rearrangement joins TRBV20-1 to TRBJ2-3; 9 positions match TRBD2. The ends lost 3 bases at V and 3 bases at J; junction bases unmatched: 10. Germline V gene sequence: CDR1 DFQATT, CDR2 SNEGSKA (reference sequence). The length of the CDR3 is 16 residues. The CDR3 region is CSASILAGGRTDTQYF. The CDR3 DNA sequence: TGCAGTGCTAGTATCCTGGCGGGAGGGCGGACAGATACGCAGTATTTT.

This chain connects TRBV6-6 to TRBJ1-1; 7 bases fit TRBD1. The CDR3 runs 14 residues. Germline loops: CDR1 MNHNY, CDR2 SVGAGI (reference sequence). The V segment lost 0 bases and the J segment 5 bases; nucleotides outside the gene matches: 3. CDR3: CASSYSPGGTEAFF. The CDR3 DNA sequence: TGTGCCAGCAGTTACTCCCCAGGGGGGACTGAAGCTTTCTTT.

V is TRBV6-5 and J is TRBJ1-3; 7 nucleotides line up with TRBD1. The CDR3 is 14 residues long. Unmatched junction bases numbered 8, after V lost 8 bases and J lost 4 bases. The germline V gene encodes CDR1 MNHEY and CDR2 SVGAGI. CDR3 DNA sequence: TGTGCCAGCGGTACAGGGGCCCTCGGAAACACCATATATTTT. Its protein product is CASGTGALGNTIYF.

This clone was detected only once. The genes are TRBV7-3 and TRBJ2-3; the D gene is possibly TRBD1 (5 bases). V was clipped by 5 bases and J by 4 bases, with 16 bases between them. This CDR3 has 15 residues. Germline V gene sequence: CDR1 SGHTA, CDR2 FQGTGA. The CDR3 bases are TGTGCCAGCAGCCCCTCCGGACAATCTTCAGATACGCAGTATTTT. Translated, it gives CASSPSGQSSDTQYF.

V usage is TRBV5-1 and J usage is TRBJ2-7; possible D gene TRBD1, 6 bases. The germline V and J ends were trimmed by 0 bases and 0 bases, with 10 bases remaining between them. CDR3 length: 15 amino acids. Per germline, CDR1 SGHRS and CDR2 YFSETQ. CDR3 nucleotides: TGCGCCAGCAGCTTGGCGCCAGGGGACTCCTACGAGCAGTACTTC. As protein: CASSLAPGDSYEQYF.

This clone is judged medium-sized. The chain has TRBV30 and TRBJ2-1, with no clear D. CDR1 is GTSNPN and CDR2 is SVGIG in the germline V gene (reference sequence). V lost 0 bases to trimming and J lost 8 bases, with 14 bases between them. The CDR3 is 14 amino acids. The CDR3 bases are TGTGCCTGGAGTGTACGGTCCGGTTTTGATGAGCAGTTCTTC. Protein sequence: CAWSVRSGFDEQFF.